This TCR beta chain emerged from a study of T cells in Graves' hyperthyroidism and ophthalmopathy (dated by TCRdb to between 2018 and 2021). With regard to the full study: Peripheral blood was collected at initial diagnosis, before any treatment. Prospective prediction of ophthalmopathy was tested in an independent validation cohort of about 19 hyperthyroidism patients and roughly 16 patients who later progressed to ophthalmopathy. The roughly 90 discovery patients were divided at random into training and test sets in a 7:3 ratio. Thyroid tissue and blood T-cell repertoires from six Graves' hyperthyroidism patients were also compared in the study. Once sampling was done, hyperthyroidism patients were given methimazole at a starting dose of 30 mg daily, whereas ophthalmopathy patients were given high-dose intravenous methylprednisolone. TCR V-J signatures able to tell the groups apart were searched for in a discovery cohort of 90 to 100 patients, of whom 40 to 45 had Graves' ophthalmopathy and under 65 had stable Graves' hyperthyroidism. TCR Vbeta CDR3 sequencing of some 140 peripheral blood samples (43 ophthalmopathy, some 75 hyperthyroidism and approximately 17 progressor patients) is reported in the paper. The full study reports these points: Sample size was not statistically predetermined, and blinding of investigators to group allocation was not performed. In validation, progression to ophthalmopathy was predicted by the model with 70.59% sensitivity and 72.22% specificity, a median of 6.5 months before onset. Blood samples also contained most of the expanded thyroid clonotypes (frequency above 0.001), which suggests that blood repertoires may reflect thyroid immune responses. In cross-validation, a model built on a 13 V-J signature told ophthalmopathy apart from stable hyperthyroidism with over 85% sensitivity and roughly 81% specificity, and in testing the same model reached 80%/75%.

The CDR3 contains 15 residues, cysteine and phenylalanine counted. Only the CDR3 DNA stays, 45 bases, in frame from base 1. CDR1 is given as SGHTS and CDR2 as YDEGEE, both from the germline V gene. Relative to germline, V is 0 bases shorter and J is 2 bases shorter, with 11 bases between their ends. A patient counted as having stable Graves' hyperthyroidism if no progression to ophthalmopathy occurred over 18 months of follow-up. The hyperthyroidism patients were between 18 and 65 years old and newly diagnosed, with a disease duration of less than 2 months. Exclusion was applied to patients with uncontrolled infections, other autoimmune diseases, pregnancy or lactation. Diagnoses were based on clinical symptoms, serum thyroxine and TRAb, thyroid ultrasound and orbital computed tomography. PBMCs were isolated from 8 to 10 ml of fresh peripheral blood by Ficoll-Paque density gradient centrifugation. Total RNA was extracted using Trizol reagent, and RNA quality was assessed on an Agilent 2100 Bioanalyzer.

At least ten counts were recorded for this clonotype. There is no known antigen for this receptor. Base qualities are missing; no much larger clone stands one base away. The TCR beta CDR3 regions were amplified from the RNA transcripts. For the first round of RT-PCR on the TCR CDR3, the HTBI primer set was used together with the Qiagen OneStep RT-PCR kit. Libraries were constructed in a second round of multiplex PCR, after which size selection and purification were carried out. Paired-end sequencing of the libraries was performed with 100 bp reads on an Illumina HiSeq2000. Per the original workflow: SOAPnuke was used to process the raw data, removing reads that contained adapters or uncalled bases, had a mean Phred below 15, or lacked an exact match to the constant primer or identifier. High-quality paired reads were merged with COPE v1.2.5, and unique nucleotide sequences were defined as clonotypes. MiTCR v1.1 was used to align the clonotypes against IMGT TRBV, TRBD and TRBJ reference segments. The analysis was restricted to V-J combinations with a frequency above 0.0001, which together covered roughly 99% of the repertoires. The TCS score was defined as the ratio of F50 (clonal expansion) to E x V (chaos), calculated using BLOSUM62-based TCRdist between CDR3 peptides within each V-J. Welch's t-statistics and random forest reduced several hundred V-J features to roughly 13, which were used in a naive Bayes classifier (R e1071). TCRdb ran its own pipeline on the public reads, namely fastp trimming at Q25 and MiXCR clone calling, and kept in-frame beta chains. A single entry per CDR3 protein holds the most common genes and DNA from its merged rows. The V and J calls were determined by TCRdb, not by the authors. Here the sample has under 350,000 distinct CDR3 sequences; roughly a fifth occur a single time. The ten biggest clones cover around half of the sample.

The sequencing sample was made of blood. The chain joins TRBV5-8 to TRBJ2-5; the D call is possibly TRBD1 or TRBD2, each sharing 5 bases. The sequence came from a woman in her 50s with Graves' hyperthyroidism. The base sequence is TGTGCCAGCAGCTTGGTTGGGGGAGTTCAAGAGACCCAGTACTTC. The translation is CASSLVGGVQETQYF.